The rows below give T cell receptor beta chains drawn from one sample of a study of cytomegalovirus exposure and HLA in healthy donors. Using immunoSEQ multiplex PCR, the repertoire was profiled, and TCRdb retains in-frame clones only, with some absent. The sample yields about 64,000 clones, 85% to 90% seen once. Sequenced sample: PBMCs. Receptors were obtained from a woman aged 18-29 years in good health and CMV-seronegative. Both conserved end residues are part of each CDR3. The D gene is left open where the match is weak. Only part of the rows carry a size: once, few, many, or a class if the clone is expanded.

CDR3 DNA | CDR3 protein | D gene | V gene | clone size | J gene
TGCAGCGTTGGGCAGATGCCCTCTGGGGCCAACGTCCTGACTTTC | CSVGQMPSGANVLTF | . | TRBV29-1 | . | TRBJ2-6
TGTGCCTGGAGTGTACGAGCGAGTCTTTCGGAGACCCAGTACTTC | CAWSVRASLSETQYF | . | TRBV30 | . | TRBJ2-5
TGTGCCAGTAGTATAGTGCAGCGATCCACAGATACGCAGTATTTT | CASSIVQRSTDTQYF | . | TRBV19 | . | TRBJ2-3
TGTGCCACCAAGACAGGGGTCCACGAGCAGTACTTC | CATKTGVHEQYF | TRBD1 | TRBV6-5 | many | TRBJ2-7
TGTGCCAGCAGCCCGTTAGCGGGATCATACGAGCAGTACTTC | CASSPLAGSYEQYF | TRBD2 | TRBV13 | . | TRBJ2-7
TGTGCCTGGAGCGGGACAGGCAGCTACGAGCAGTACTTC | CAWSGTGSYEQYF | TRBD1 | TRBV30 | few | TRBJ2-7
TGTGCCAGTAGAGGACAGGGGCAGGGAAACACCATATATTTT | CASRGQGQGNTIYF | TRBD1 | TRBV19 | few | TRBJ1-3
TGCGCCAGCAGCCAGGAAGGGGCAACTAATGAAAAACTGTTTTTT | CASSQEGATNEKLFF | . | TRBV4-3 | . | TRBJ1-4
TGCGCCAGCAGCCGGAGGAGAATGTGGGACAGGGGGAGCCACGAGCAGTACTTC | CASSRRRMWDRGSHEQYF | TRBD1 | TRBV4-1 | . | TRBJ2-7
TGCAGCGTCGGGGACAGGGACAAGATGAACACTGAAGCTTTCTTT | CSVGDRDKMNTEAFF | TRBD1 | TRBV29-1 | . | TRBJ1-1
TGTGCCAGCAGCGCTAGCGGGGCTCCCTACAATGAGCAGTTCTTC | CASSASGAPYNEQFF | TRBD2 | TRBV9 | once | TRBJ2-1
TGTGCCAGCAGCTTTGAACTAGCAGCGAACACCGGGGAGCTGTTTTTT | CASSFELAANTGELFF | . | TRBV13 | . | TRBJ2-2
TGTGCCAGCTCACCAAGAGAAAATACGCAGTATTTT | CASSPRENTQYF | . | TRBV18 | . | TRBJ2-3
TGTGCCAGCTCCACCAGAGGGGGCGGAGAGACCCAGTACTTC | CASSTRGGGETQYF | TRBD1 | TRBV18 | . | TRBJ2-5
TGTGCCAGCACCCGTAGACAGAACACTGAAGCTTTCTTT | CASTRRQNTEAFF | . | TRBV9 | . | TRBJ1-1
TGTGCCAGCCGGGGACAGTCCAGCAGAGCTTTCTTT | CASRGQSSRAFF | TRBD1 | TRBV6-1 | . | TRBJ1-1
TGTGCCAGCAGCTCAAGGGGAGAGACCCAGTACTTC | CASSSRGETQYF | . | TRBV9 | . | TRBJ2-5
TGTGCCAGCAGCCCCGGGACAGGGGGACCCGGGGAGCTGTTTTTT | CASSPGTGGPGELFF | TRBD1 | TRBV7-9 | once | TRBJ2-2
TGTGCCAGTAGTATACCGGGACAGGGGAAAGCAGATACGCAGTATTTT | CASSIPGQGKADTQYF | TRBD1 | TRBV19 | . | TRBJ2-3
TGTGCCAGCAGCTTGCCCAGATCTCTCTACAATGAGCAGTTCTTC | CASSLPRSLYNEQFF | . | TRBV5-4 | . | TRBJ2-1
TGTGCCAGCAGCTTCACTAGCGGGGGGACGGGCACCGGGGAGCTGTTTTTT | CASSFTSGGTGTGELFF | TRBD2 | TRBV28 | . | TRBJ2-2
TGCGCCAGCAGCCGACAGGGACGTAATGAAAAACTGTTTTTT | CASSRQGRNEKLFF | TRBD1 | TRBV4-1 | . | TRBJ1-4
TGCGCCAGCAGCCGCGTGGCAGGGGGGCTTAACGGGGAGCTGTTTTTT | CASSRVAGGLNGELFF | . | TRBV4-3 | . | TRBJ2-2
TGTGCCAGCAGTGATGGGACAGGACATGAGACCCAGTACTTC | CASSDGTGHETQYF | TRBD1 | TRBV6-1 | . | TRBJ2-5
TGTGCCAGCAGCCAAGATGGGGGGGCCGGGCAGCCCCAGCATTTT | CASSQDGGAGQPQHF | . | TRBV4-2 | . | TRBJ1-5
TGTGCCAGCAGCCAGACAGGAATCTATGGCTACACCTTC | CASSQTGIYGYTF | . | TRBV16 | . | TRBJ1-2
TGTGCCAGCTCACTTGATCAGGGGCAAGAGACCCAGTACTTC | CASSLDQGQETQYF | . | TRBV18 | . | TRBJ2-5
TGTGCCAGCAGCTCAGGACAATCCCTCTCTGGAAACACCATATATTTT | CASSSGQSLSGNTIYF | . | TRBV5-4 | . | TRBJ1-3
TGCGCCAGCAGCCTCCCCAGTGCGGGACAGGGATTTTTCTATGGCTACACCTTC | CASSLPSAGQGFFYGYTF | TRBD1 | TRBV4-3 | . | TRBJ1-2